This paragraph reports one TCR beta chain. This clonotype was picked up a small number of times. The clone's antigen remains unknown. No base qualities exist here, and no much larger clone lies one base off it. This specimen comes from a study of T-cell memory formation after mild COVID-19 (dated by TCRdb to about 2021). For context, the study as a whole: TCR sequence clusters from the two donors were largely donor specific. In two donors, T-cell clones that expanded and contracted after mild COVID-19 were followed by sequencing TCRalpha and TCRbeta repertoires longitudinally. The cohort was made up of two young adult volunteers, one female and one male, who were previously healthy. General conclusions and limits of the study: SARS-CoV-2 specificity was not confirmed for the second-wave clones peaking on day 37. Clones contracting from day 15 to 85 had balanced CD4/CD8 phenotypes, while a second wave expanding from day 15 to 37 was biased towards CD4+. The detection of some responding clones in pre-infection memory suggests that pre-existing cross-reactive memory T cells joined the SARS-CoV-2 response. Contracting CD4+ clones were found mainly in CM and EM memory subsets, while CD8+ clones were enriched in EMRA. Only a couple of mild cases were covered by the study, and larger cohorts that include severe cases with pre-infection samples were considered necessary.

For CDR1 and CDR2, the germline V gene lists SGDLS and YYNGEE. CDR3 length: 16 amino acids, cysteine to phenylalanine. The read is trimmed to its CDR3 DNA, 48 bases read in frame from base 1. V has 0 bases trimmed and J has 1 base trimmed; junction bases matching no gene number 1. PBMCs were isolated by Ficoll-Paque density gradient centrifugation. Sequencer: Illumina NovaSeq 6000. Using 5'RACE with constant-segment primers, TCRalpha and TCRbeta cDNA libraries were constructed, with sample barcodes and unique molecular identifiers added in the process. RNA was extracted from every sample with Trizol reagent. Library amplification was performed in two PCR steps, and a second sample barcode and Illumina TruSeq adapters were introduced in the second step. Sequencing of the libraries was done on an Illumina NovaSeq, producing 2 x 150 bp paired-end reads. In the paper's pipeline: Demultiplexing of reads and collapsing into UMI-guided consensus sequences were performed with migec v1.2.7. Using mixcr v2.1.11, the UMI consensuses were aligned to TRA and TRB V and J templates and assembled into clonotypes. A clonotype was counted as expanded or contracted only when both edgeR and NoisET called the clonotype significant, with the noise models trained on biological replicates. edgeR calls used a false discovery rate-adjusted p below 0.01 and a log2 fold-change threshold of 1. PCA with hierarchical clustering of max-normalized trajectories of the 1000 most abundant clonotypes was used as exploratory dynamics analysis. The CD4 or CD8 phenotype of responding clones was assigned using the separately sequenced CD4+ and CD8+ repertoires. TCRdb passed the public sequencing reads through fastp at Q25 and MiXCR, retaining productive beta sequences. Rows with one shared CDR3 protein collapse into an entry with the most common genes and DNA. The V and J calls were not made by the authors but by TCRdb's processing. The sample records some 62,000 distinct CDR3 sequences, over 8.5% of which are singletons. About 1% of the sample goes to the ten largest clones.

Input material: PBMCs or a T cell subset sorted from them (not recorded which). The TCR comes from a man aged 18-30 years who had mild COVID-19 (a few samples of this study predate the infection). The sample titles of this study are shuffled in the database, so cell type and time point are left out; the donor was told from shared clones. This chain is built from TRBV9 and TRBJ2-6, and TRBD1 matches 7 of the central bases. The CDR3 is CASSVEQGSGANVLTF. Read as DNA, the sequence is TGTGCCAGCAGCGTAGAACAGGGGTCTGGGGCCAACGTCCTGACTTTC.